This record looks at one T cell receptor (beta chain) sequence and its context. What it binds is unknown. This specimen comes from a study of beta chain features in type 1 diabetes. Germline V CDR1 and CDR2: MGHRA, YSYEKL. Trimming removed 1 base at V and 0 bases at J, with 13 bases between. This CDR3 contains 18 residues. Findings and limits, study-wide: Across all four CD4+ subsets, people with type 1 diabetes showed modestly shorter TCRB CDR3s.

What was sequenced were expressed TCRB transcripts, since all of the isolated RNA had been reverse transcribed. Profiling relied on immunoSEQ multiplex PCR, and the TCRdb table lists in-frame clones only, not all of them. The sample lists under 850,000 clones, 13% occurring once. The sequenced material came from naive CD4+ T cells from blood. The chain links TRBV4-1 to TRBJ1-6; D is unclear. This receptor was obtained from a man aged 18 to 35 with type 1 diabetes. The CDR3 protein is CASSQGAGKSSYNSPLHF. CDR3 DNA sequence: TGCGCCAGCAGCCAAGGAGCAGGCAAGAGCTCCTATAATTCACCCCTCCACTTT.